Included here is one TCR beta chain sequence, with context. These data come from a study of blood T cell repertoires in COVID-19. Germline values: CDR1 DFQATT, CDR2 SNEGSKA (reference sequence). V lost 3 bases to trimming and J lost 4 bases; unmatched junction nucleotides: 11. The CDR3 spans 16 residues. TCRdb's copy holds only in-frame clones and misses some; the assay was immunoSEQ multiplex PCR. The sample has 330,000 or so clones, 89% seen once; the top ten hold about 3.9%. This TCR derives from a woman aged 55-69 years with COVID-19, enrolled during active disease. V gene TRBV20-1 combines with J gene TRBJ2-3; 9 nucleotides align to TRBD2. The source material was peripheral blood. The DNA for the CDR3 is TGCAGTGCTAGTATCCCGAGCGGGGGGTTCGCAGATACGCAGTATTTT. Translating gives CSASIPSGGFADTQYF.